Listed here are 27 T cell receptor beta chains from one sample, sequenced in a study of patients and donors after allogeneic stem cell transplantation. Via MiXCR, TCRdb re-called the RT-PCR reads, giving one row per CDR3 protein. This table has about 89,000 distinct CDR3 sequences, around 48% appearing once. Sequencing was carried out using blood, either unsorted or a sorted T cell fraction (not recorded which). The receptors stem from a human donor who was either an allogeneic HSCT recipient or a stem cell or donor lymphocyte infusion donor (not recorded which). It is not recorded whose cells these are; they may come from a transplant donor.

The chain has TRBV3-1 and TRBJ1-1; D not resolved. Trimming left V 1 base short and J 7 bases short, with 10 bases between. Germline V lookup: CDR1 LGHDT, CDR2 YNNKEL (reference sequence). CDR3 length: 13 amino acids. The DNA for the CDR3 is TGTGCCAGCAGCCAAGGGACGGGGAGTGAAGCTTTCTTT. Translating it yields CASSQGTGSEAFF.

This chain links TRBV5-1 with TRBJ1-1; 7 nucleotides agree with TRBD1. From germline, CDR1 is SGHRS and CDR2 YFSETQ. Trimming took 0 bases from V and 6 from J; bases not matched to a gene: 2. This CDR3 region has 13 residues. CDR3 residues: CASSLGDSSEAFF. The CDR3 bases are TGCGCCAGCAGCTTGGGGGACAGTTCTGAAGCTTTCTTT.

The CDR3 DNA is TGTGCCAGCAGTCCTACACGGACAGGGATAGAAGGCTACACCTTC. Its translation is CASSPTRTGIEGYTF. The chain is built from TRBV28 and TRBJ1-2, with 8 nucleotides matching TRBD1. Germline lookup yields CDR1 MDHEN and CDR2 SYDVKM. The CDR3 has 15 residues. The V gene end was trimmed by 5 bases and the J gene end by 8 bases; junction bases not matched to a gene: 13.

The chain uses TRBV6-2 or TRBV6-3 and TRBJ1-4; 8 nucleotides match TRBD1. The CDR3 covers 14 residues. Germline values: CDR1 MNHEY, CDR2 SVGEGT. V trimming: 4 bases; J trimming: 3 bases; junction bases outside the gene matches: 1. In DNA, the CDR3 is TGTGCCAGCAGTTCGGGACAGGCTAATGAAAAACTGTTTTTT. It codes for CASSSGQANEKLFF.

The rearrangement uses TRBV27 and TRBJ2-2; D unresolved. The CDR3 covers 14 residues. Trimming took 5 bases from V and 5 from J, leaving 12 bases between them. Germline values: CDR1 MNHEY, CDR2 SMNVEV (reference sequence). The CDR3, as DNA: TGTGCCAGCAGTCCTAATGTGGGAACCGGGGAGCTGTTTTTT. It translates to CASSPNVGTGELFF.

The chain uses TRBV28 and TRBJ1-2; no firm D call. The CDR3 extends over 11 amino acids. Trimming left V 4 bases short and J 4 bases short, with 4 bases between. From germline, CDR1 is MDHEN and CDR2 SYDVKM. The CDR3 nucleotides read TGTGCCAGCAGTTCTCTCTATGGCTACACCTTC. It encodes CASSSLYGYTF.

The genes are TRBV12-3 or TRBV12-4 and TRBJ2-7; 7 bases line up with TRBD2. This CDR3 spans 14 amino acids. V was pared by 10 bases and J by 0 bases, with 9 bases of the junction left unmatched. CDR3 nucleotides: TGTGCCACCCAGCGGGGAGGGAGCTCCTACGAGCAGTACTTC. It translates to CATQRGGSSYEQYF.

This chain uses TRBV7-2 with TRBJ1-1; D is perhaps TRBD1 (5 bases). The length of the CDR3 is 13 residues. The V end lost 3 bases, the J end lost 1 base, and 6 bases lay between the germline ends. The germline CDR1 and CDR2 sequences are SGHTA and FQGNSA. The CDR3 DNA reads as TGTGCCAGCAGCTTCGGGGGGAACACTGAAGCTTTCTTT. Its translation: CASSFGGNTEAFF.

V usage is TRBV12-3 or TRBV12-4 and J usage is TRBJ2-3; D unclear. The CDR3 sequence is 14 residues long. With 6 bases removed from V and 3 bases from J, the gap between germline ends came to 13 bases. The CDR3 nucleotides are TGTGCCAGCAGAAACCGGGCCGAGACAGATACGCAGTATTTT. Its translation is CASRNRAETDTQYF.

The rearrangement links TRBV27 to TRBJ2-1; TRBD2 agrees at 11 bases. CDR1 and CDR2 (germline): MNHEY, SMNVEV (reference sequence). V was pared by 3 bases and J by 8 bases, with 6 bases of the junction left unmatched. CDR3 length: 15 residues. The CDR3 here is CASSFGVAGGHEQFF. CDR3 coding DNA: TGTGCCAGCAGTTTCGGGGTAGCGGGAGGGCATGAGCAGTTCTTC.

This clonotype was picked up a small number of times. This chain joins TRBV7-2 and TRBJ1-5; 8 bases align to TRBD1. There are 14 residues in the CDR3. V shed 3 bases, J shed 6 bases, and the junction held 4 bases outside the gene matches. The germline V gene encodes CDR1 SGHTA and CDR2 FQGNSA. The CDR3 spells CASSFSGGGQPQHF. The CDR3 DNA reads as TGTGCCAGCAGCTTTTCAGGGGGCGGTCAGCCCCAGCATTTT.

V usage is TRBV28 and J usage is TRBJ1-5; no reliable D call. Trimming stripped 2 bases from V and 3 bases from J, with 5 bases between. Germline values: CDR1 MDHEN, CDR2 SYDVKM. The length of the CDR3 is 13 residues. This chain's CDR3 is CASSLRNNQPQHF. CDR3 sequence (DNA): TGTGCCAGCAGTTTACGGAACAATCAGCCCCAGCATTTT. Full variable domain (missing parts from reference TRBV28 and TRBJ1-5): DVKVTQSSRYLVKRTGEKVFLECVQDMDHENMFWYRQDPGLGLRLIYFSYDVKMKEKGDIPEGYSVSREKKERFSLILESASTNQTSMYLCASSLRNNQPQHFGDGTRLSIL.

The rearrangement uses TRBV12-3 or TRBV12-4 and TRBJ1-1; D is ambiguous. The V end was cut by 2 bases, the J end by 3 bases, with 13 bases between. The CDR3 extends over 15 amino acids. The CDR3 DNA sequence: TGTGCCAGCAGTTTATACGAGACACCTTACACTGAAGCTTTCTTT. Protein product: CASSLYETPYTEAFF.

This rearrangement joins TRBV4-3 to TRBJ1-1; D call uncertain. V shed 3 bases and J shed 3 bases, with 17 bases lying between them. The CDR3 is 16 residues long. CDR1 LGHNA and CDR2 YSLEER come from the germline V gene. CDR3 loop: CASSQIPGAPHTEAFF. The CDR3 DNA is TGCGCCAGCAGCCAGATACCTGGAGCACCCCACACTGAAGCTTTCTTT.

This clonotype was observed a handful of times. One end of the junction fails to match germline, which may point to a read error. The chain couples TRBV7-7 to TRBJ2-3; D is possibly TRBD2 (6 bases). CDR1 and CDR2 from the germline V gene are SSHAT and FNYEAQ (reference sequence). This CDR3 has 18 residues. This CDR3 reads CASSKLGGDWTHTDTQYF. CDR3 coding DNA: TGTGCTAGCAGCAAACTAGGCGGGGATTGGACACACACAGATACGCAGTATTTT. Full variable domain (missing parts from reference TRBV7-7 and TRBJ2-3): GAGVSQSPRYKVTKRGQDVTLRCDPISSHATLYWYQQALGQGPEFLTYFNYEAQPDKSGLPSDRFSAERPEGSISTLTIQRTEQRDSAMYRCASSKLGGDWTHTDTQYFGPGTRLTVL.

The chain combines TRBV11-1 with TRBJ1-1; a possible D gene is TRBD1 (5 bases). The CDR3 runs 14 residues. From germline, CDR1 is SGHAT and CDR2 FQDESV (reference sequence). V lost 3 bases to trimming and J lost 3 bases, with 11 bases between them. The CDR3 here is CASSFGTGDTEAFF. The CDR3 DNA reads TGTGCCAGCAGCTTTGGGACGGGAGACACTGAAGCTTTCTTT.

This clonotype has just a few counts. The chain recombines TRBV7-9 with TRBJ1-4; D uncertain. Germline V gives CDR1 SEHNR, CDR2 FQNEAQ (reference sequence). This CDR3 is 14 amino acids long. V shed 6 bases and J shed 6 bases, with 14 bases lying between them. The CDR3 DNA reads as TGTGCCAGCAGTGACGACACCAGTTATGAAAAACTGTTTTTT. Amino acid sequence: CASSDDTSYEKLFF.

The chain employs TRBV6-2 or TRBV6-3 and TRBJ1-5, with 8 bases aligning to TRBD1. The CDR3 has 15 amino acids. The germline V gene has CDR1 MNHEY and CDR2 SVGEGT. The junction had 6 bases not matched to a gene; V was cut back by 6 bases and J by 2 bases. The CDR3 region has the DNA TGTGCCAGCAGAACGACAGGGGACCGCAATCAGCCCCAGCATTTT. Encoded protein: CASRTTGDRNQPQHF.

This chain uses TRBV5-5 with TRBJ1-1; 8 nucleotides align to TRBD1. Unmatched junction bases numbered 8, after V lost 7 bases and J lost 3 bases. From germline, CDR1 is SGHKS and CDR2 YYEKEE (reference sequence). The CDR3 runs 14 residues. As DNA, the CDR3 is TGTGCCAGCGGCGGACAGGGACGGGACACTGAAGCTTTCTTT. It codes for CASGGQGRDTEAFF.

This clonotype has only a few counts. The rearrangement uses TRBV4-3 and TRBJ1-1; D call uncertain. The CDR3 runs 15 residues. Germline values: CDR1 LGHNA, CDR2 YSLEER. V lost 0 bases and J lost 2, with 10 bases in between. The CDR3 protein is CASSQDTSGNTEAFF. The DNA for the CDR3 is TGCGCCAGCAGCCAAGATACGAGCGGTAACACTGAAGCTTTCTTT.

This clonotype was picked up a small number of times. This chain links TRBV5-1 with TRBJ1-3, with unresolved D. CDR1 is SGHRS and CDR2 is YFSETQ in the germline V gene. V lost 1 base and J 0 bases, leaving 11 bases between the germline ends. The CDR3 runs 16 residues. The CDR3, as DNA: TGCGCCAGCAGCTTGACCGCGATTAACTCTGGAAACACCATATATTTT. It codes for CASSLTAINSGNTIYF. Full variable domain (rest looked up from reference TRBV5-1 and TRBJ1-3): KAGVTQTPRYLIKTRGQQVTLSCSPISGHRSVSWYQQTPGQGLQFLFEYFSETQRNKGNFPGRFSGRQFSNSRSEMNVSTLELGDSALYLCASSLTAINSGNTIYFGEGSWLTVV.

This clonotype has at least ten counts. The chain is built from TRBV19 and TRBJ1-2, with D perhaps TRBD1 (5 bases). The V gene's germline CDR1 is LNHDA and CDR2 SQIVND (reference sequence). Between the trimmed V and J ends, which lost 6 bases and 2 bases, there was a span of 13 bases. The CDR3 loop spans 14 amino acids. For the CDR3, the DNA is TGTGCCAGTAGATGGGGCACAGCCAACTATGGCTACACCTTC. This translates into CASRWGTANYGYTF.

This clonotype was seen a few times. The chain carries TRBV5-1 and TRBJ1-5; 10 nucleotides align to TRBD1. The length of the CDR3 is 15 residues. Germline CDR1 SGHRS, CDR2 YFSETQ. V trimming: 4 bases; J trimming: 6 bases; junction bases outside the gene matches: 7. The CDR3 reads CASSLTGGLGQPQHF. The DNA for the CDR3 is TGCGCCAGCAGCCTGACAGGGGGCTTAGGTCAGCCCCAGCATTTT.

The genes are TRBV7-2 and TRBJ1-4, with no clear D. The V end lost 2 bases, the J end lost 0 bases, and 16 bases lay between the germline ends. Germline V gives CDR1 SGHTA, CDR2 FQGNSA. This CDR3 is 18 amino acids long. In DNA, the CDR3 is TGTGCCAGCAGCTTAAAGGGCAGCGACCTCGCAACTAATGAAAAACTGTTTTTT. This sequence encodes CASSLKGSDLATNEKLFF. Looking up the rest from reference TRBV7-2 and TRBJ1-4 gives the full variable domain: GAGVSQSPSNKVTEKGKDVELRCDPISGHTALYWYRQSLGQGLEFLIYFQGNSAPDKSGLPSDRFSAERTGGSVSTLTIQRTQQEDSAVYLCASSLKGSDLATNEKLFFGSGTQLSVL.

J is TRBJ2-1 and V is TRBV11-1, with D perhaps TRBD2 (6 bases). The CDR3 is 16 amino acids. From germline, CDR1 is SGHAT and CDR2 FQDESV (reference sequence). The V and J ends lost 4 bases and 7 bases respectively, with 20 bases between them. The CDR3 nucleotides read TGTGCCAGCAGCTCGACTAGTGGGATGGGTGTAAATGAGCAGTTCTTC. Translating it yields CASSSTSGMGVNEQFF. Supplemented by reference TRBV11-1 and TRBJ2-1, the full variable domain reads EAEVAQSPRYKITEKSQAVAFWCDPISGHATLYWYRQILGQGPELLVQFQDESVVDDSQLPKDRFSAERLKGVDSTLKIQPAELGDSAMYLCASSSTSGMGVNEQFFGPGTRLTVL.

CDR3 sequence reads: CATSKEDGSTDTQYF. CDR3 nucleotide sequence: TGTGCCACCAGCAAGGAAGACGGAAGCACAGATACGCAGTATTTT. The chain is built from TRBV15 and TRBJ2-3; unclear D gene. V was cut by 4 bases and J by 0 bases, with 11 bases left in between. Germline values: CDR1 LNHNV, CDR2 YYDKDF (reference sequence). The CDR3 spans 15 residues.

The chain carries TRBV6-5 and TRBJ1-5, with no clear D. Trimming shortened V by 5 bases and J by 0 bases, and 11 bases separated the two germline ends. This CDR3 comprises 15 residues. Germline V lookup: CDR1 MNHEY, CDR2 SVGAGI. The CDR3 sequence: CASSRVVGSNQPQHF. As DNA, the CDR3 is TGTGCCAGCAGTCGGGTGGTGGGTAGCAATCAGCCCCAGCATTTT.